These 20 T cell receptor beta chains originate from one sample sequenced in a study of cytomegalovirus exposure and HLA in healthy donors. The protocol was immunoSEQ multiplex PCR, while the TCRdb copy is restricted to in-frame clones and leaves out a portion. The sample holds around 200,000 clones; roughly three quarters are singletons and the top ten take 0.95% to 1.5%. The sequenced material came from PBMCs. The receptors shown here come from a woman aged 25 to 39 in good health and CMV-seronegative.

V is TRBV5-1 and J is TRBJ1-2; D is possibly TRBD1 (5 bases). The CDR3 totals 14 residues. The germline V gene encodes CDR1 SGHRS and CDR2 YFSETQ. Trimming took off 0 bases at V and 1 base at J, with 7 bases between the two ends. CDR3 nucleotide sequence: TGCGCCAGCAGCTTGGGGGGCAATAACTATGGCTACACCTTC. Translated, it gives CASSLGGNNYGYTF.

The V and J genes are TRBV10-1 and TRBJ2-3, with D possibly matching TRBD2 (5 bases). This CDR3 has 13 residues. V lost 4 bases and J lost 4, with 9 bases in between. The germline V gene has CDR1 WNHNN and CDR2 SYGVQD (reference sequence). The CDR3 loop reads CASSGGSADTQYF. CDR3 bases: TGCGCCAGCAGTGGGGGTAGCGCAGATACGCAGTATTTT.

V gene TRBV14 combines with J gene TRBJ2-3, with 9 nucleotides matching TRBD2. This CDR3 region has 14 residues. V gave up 6 bases and J gave up 1 base; unmatched junction bases: 2. Germline CDR1 SGHDN, CDR2 FVKESK. In DNA form, the CDR3 reads TGTGCCAGCAGGCGGACTAGCGGCACAGATACGCAGTATTTT. Translation: CASRRTSGTDTQYF. The whole variable domain, filled in from reference TRBV14 and TRBJ2-3, reads EAGVTQFPSHSVIEKGQTVTLRCDPISGHDNLYWYRRVMGKEIKFLLHFVKESKQDESGMPNNRFLAERTGGTYSTLKVQPAELEDSGVYFCASRRTSGTDTQYFGPGTRLTVL.

The table lists this clone with a few counts. The chain joins TRBV19 to TRBJ1-5; a possible D gene is TRBD1 (6 bases). CDR3 length: 15 amino acids. The V end lost 3 bases, the J end lost 0 bases, and 9 bases lay between the germline ends. CDR1 is LNHDA and CDR2 is SQIVND in the germline V gene (reference sequence). This CDR3 is CASSIQTGSNQPQHF. The CDR3 DNA reads as TGTGCCAGTAGTATTCAGACAGGTAGCAATCAGCCCCAGCATTTT.

The chain carries TRBV2 and TRBJ2-7; 7 bases match TRBD2. V was pared by 1 base and J by 3 bases, with 3 bases of the junction left unmatched. CDR3 length: 14 residues. Germline V gene data show CDR1 as SNHLY and CDR2 as FYNNEI. The CDR3 nucleotides read TGTGCCAGCAGTGAAGAAACTAGCGTCTACGAGCAGTACTTC. Its protein product is CASSEETSVYEQYF.

The chain combines TRBV28 with TRBJ2-5; D call uncertain. Per germline, CDR1 MDHEN and CDR2 SYDVKM. The CDR3 is 12 residues long. Trimming removed 3 bases at V and 0 bases at J, with 2 bases between. The CDR3 loop is CASSFDQETQYF. The CDR3 DNA reads TGTGCCAGCAGTTTCGACCAAGAGACCCAGTACTTC.

To note about this clone: At one boundary the junction diverges from the germline segment, which might be a read error. V is TRBV28 and J is TRBJ1-5; D is undetermined. Germline assignment: CDR1 MDHEN and CDR2 SYDVKM. The CDR3 extends over 11 amino acids. The CDR3 reads CASSSGGSRDF. In DNA form, the CDR3 reads TGTGCCAGCAGTTCAGGAGGTTCCCGGGATTTT.

The rearrangement uses TRBV5-1 and TRBJ1-4, with TRBD1 matching 10 bases. CDR1 is SGHRS, CDR2 YFSETQ, per germline. With V trimmed by 3 bases and J by 7 bases, 3 bases remained unmatched. This CDR3 spans 14 amino acids. In nucleotides, the CDR3 is TGCGCCAGCAGCTACGGACAGGGGGGTGAAAAACTGTTTTTT. Translating it yields CASSYGQGGEKLFF.

The chain employs TRBV7-6 and TRBJ1-5; D is perhaps TRBD1 (6 bases). Germline V gene sequence: CDR1 SGHVS, CDR2 FNYEAQ. V lost 7 bases and J lost 7, with 17 bases in between. This CDR3 is 14 amino acids long. In DNA, the CDR3 is TGTGCCAGCACCCGACCGGGACAAAGGCAGCCCCAGCATTTT. Amino acid sequence: CASTRPGQRQPQHF.

The chain employs TRBV9 and TRBJ1-3; D is uncertain. Germline CDR1 SGDLS, CDR2 YYNGEE. Trimming pared 3 bases from V and 4 bases from J, leaving 8 bases between. CDR3 size: 13 residues. This chain's CDR3 is CASSGTWGNTIYF. CDR3 DNA sequence: TGTGCCAGCAGCGGAACTTGGGGAAACACCATATATTTT.

This clone was picked up one time. The rearrangement links TRBV5-4 to TRBJ2-1; a possible D gene is TRBD2 (5 bases). Looked up from germline, CDR1 is SGHNT and CDR2 is YYREEE (reference sequence). The CDR3 covers 13 residues. V shed 6 bases and J shed 6 bases, with 13 bases lying between them. In nucleotides, the CDR3 is TGTGCCAGCACTCCGGAGGTGTCCAATGAGCAGTTCTTC. Translated, it gives CASTPEVSNEQFF.

A few counts support this clone. CDR3 protein: CASSSGGSSYNEQFF. DNA of the CDR3: TGTGCCAGCAGCTCGGGGGGTAGCTCCTACAATGAGCAGTTCTTC. J is TRBJ2-1 and V is TRBV7-6; 7 nucleotides agree with TRBD2. This CDR3 region has 15 residues. Trimming cost V 4 bases and J 0 bases; bases outside gene matches: 3. Germline CDR1 SGHVS, CDR2 FNYEAQ.

The chain combines TRBV25-1 with TRBJ1-1; TRBD1 might be the D (6 bases). CDR1 is MGHDK and CDR2 is SYGVNS in the germline V gene. This CDR3 is built from 16 residues. Trimming took 3 bases from V and 7 from J, leaving 21 bases between them. This CDR3 reads CASSDKIQGRTGEAFF. CDR3 DNA: TGTGCCAGCAGTGATAAGATACAGGGCCGAACGGGTGAAGCTTTCTTT.

This sequence joins TRBV29-1 and TRBJ1-2, with TRBD1 matching 7 bases. The germline CDR1 and CDR2 sequences are SQVTM and ANQGSEA. The CDR3 covers 14 residues. Germline trimming cut 7 bases from V and 5 bases from J; bases unmatched to any gene: 13. The CDR3 spells CSAQTGPEGYGYTF. The CDR3 DNA sequence: TGCAGCGCCCAGACAGGGCCAGAGGGGTATGGCTACACCTTC.

The CDR3 loop reads CASSDWVRGAYYGYTF. CDR3 bases: TGTGCCAGCAGTGATTGGGTTCGGGGGGCTTACTATGGCTACACCTTC. V is TRBV25-1 and J is TRBJ1-2, with TRBD1 as a possible D gene (6 bases). CDR1 is MGHDK and CDR2 is SYGVNS in the germline V gene. This CDR3 comprises 16 residues. Trimming stripped 3 bases from V and 3 bases from J, with 17 bases between.

The chain joins TRBV5-1 to TRBJ1-1, with a weak D call TRBD1 (6 bases). The germline V and J ends were trimmed by 2 bases and 7 bases, with 18 bases remaining between them. This CDR3 is 15 amino acids long. Per germline, CDR1 SGHRS and CDR2 YFSETQ. The CDR3 nucleotides are TGCGCCAGCAGCTTCTCCGGTCAGTCAGGGGTTGAAGCTTTCTTT. Protein product: CASSFSGQSGVEAFF.

The V call is TRBV5-4, the J call TRBJ2-5; 13 positions agree with TRBD2. The germline gives CDR1 SGHNT, CDR2 YYREEE (reference sequence). V trimming: 4 bases; J trimming: 7 bases; junction bases outside the gene matches: 13. This CDR3 region has 17 residues. CDR3: CASSEGLAGERAGTQYF. In DNA form, the CDR3 reads TGTGCCAGCAGCGAAGGACTAGCGGGAGAACGGGCGGGGACCCAGTACTTC.

CDR3 amino acids: CASSHRLQGVAFF. The CDR3 DNA is TGTGCCAGCAGCCACCGGTTACAGGGGGTGGCTTTCTTT. The chain has TRBV5-6 and TRBJ1-1; 8 bases are shared with TRBD1. This CDR3 region has 13 residues. Germline lookup yields CDR1 SGHDT and CDR2 YYEEEE. J gave up 11 bases and V 4 bases, and 10 bases lay outside the gene matches.

This clone was counted a single time. This sequence joins TRBV7-3 and TRBJ2-1; D might be TRBD1 (6 bases). The length of the CDR3 is 15 residues. Trimming cost V 5 bases and J 0 bases, with 11 bases left between them. Germline V lookup: CDR1 SGHTA, CDR2 FQGTGA. CDR3 nucleotide sequence: TGTGCCAGCAGCCCTGCCAGGGGCTCCTACAATGAGCAGTTCTTC. Translation: CASSPARGSYNEQFF.

V and J are TRBV29-1 and TRBJ1-5, with 7 positions matching TRBD1. Germline values: CDR1 SQVTM, CDR2 ANQGSEA. The trim removed 3 bases at V and 4 bases at J, leaving 6 bases unmatched. This CDR3 has 14 amino acids. CDR3 sequence reads: CSVETGLGNQPQHF. The CDR3 nucleotides are TGCAGCGTTGAGACAGGGTTGGGTAATCAGCCCCAGCATTTT. Full variable domain (missing parts from reference TRBV29-1 and TRBJ1-5): SAVISQKPSRDICQRGTSLTIQCQVDSQVTMMFWYRQQPGQSLTLIATANQGSEATYESGFVIDKFPISRPNLTFSTLTVSNMSPEDSSIYLCSVETGLGNQPQHFGDGTRLSIL.